The 2 T cell receptor beta chains below were found in one sample sequenced in a study of T cells in Graves' hyperthyroidism and ophthalmopathy. The TCR beta CDR3 regions underwent amplification using RNA transcripts as the source. The HTBI primer set drove a first-round RT-PCR of the TCR CDR3. TCRdb recomputed calls from the multiplex PCR reads with MiXCR, one row per CDR3 protein. This table has 600,000 or so distinct CDR3 sequences, 46% appearing once. The specimen sequenced was peripheral blood or thyroid tissue (not recorded which). Receptors were obtained from a woman aged 18-29 years with Graves' hyperthyroidism.

A few counts support this clonotype. This rearrangement joins TRBV7-2 to TRBJ2-5; tentatively, D is TRBD2 (6 bases). The CDR3 totals 15 residues. The germline CDR1 and CDR2 sequences are SGHTA and FQGNSA. Trimming pared 3 bases from V and 0 bases from J, leaving 11 bases between. This CDR3 is CASSFLRDYQETQYF. CDR3 coding DNA: TGTGCCAGCAGCTTTTTGCGGGATTACCAAGAGACCCAGTACTTC.

This clonotype was observed a handful of times. The V gene is TRBV7-9, the J gene TRBJ2-5; D may be TRBD1 (6 bases). V dropped 6 bases and J dropped 1 base, with 12 bases sitting between them. Looked up from germline, CDR1 is SEHNR and CDR2 is FQNEAQ (reference sequence). The CDR3 loop spans 14 amino acids. Here the CDR3 reads CASRQDSLQETQYF. For the CDR3, the DNA is TGTGCCAGCAGGCAGGACAGCCTCCAAGAGACCCAGTACTTC.